This TCR beta chain was recovered during a study of cytomegalovirus exposure and HLA in healthy donors. Study-level results: TRBV6-2, TRBV6-3 and some other V segments were unresolvable in 87-base-pair reads. At a 0.05 false discovery rate, a later analysis found 16,951 TCR beta sequences to be associated with HLA alleles. According to a later analysis, most TCR beta chains associated with CMV appeared HLA-restricted.

V was shortened by 1 base and J by 3 bases, with 20 bases between the two germline ends. Germline V gives CDR1 SGHRS, CDR2 YFSETQ. The CDR3 covers 19 residues. Use of 60 Vbeta and 13 Jbeta primers characterized the PCR. The table came from immunoSEQ multiplex PCR; TCRdb's copy has only in-frame clones and leaves some out. The sample lists under 200,000 clones, 70% to 90% occurring once. For this clone: Its specificity is unknown.

The source of this sequence is a woman in her 30s in good health and CMV-seronegative. Sequencing was performed on PBMCs. The V gene is TRBV5-1, the J gene TRBJ2-6, with D hard to call. The CDR3 loop is CASSLMGYGSPRGANVLTF. The CDR3 nucleotides are TGCGCCAGCAGCTTGATGGGTTACGGGTCGCCTCGTGGGGCCAACGTCCTGACTTTC.